The sequence of this T cell receptor (beta chain) was determined in a study of response to subunit inactivated influenza vaccine. Study-wide results and limits: Authors proposed each seasonal influenza vaccination draws in few new T cells.

This clonotype was observed a few times. What it binds is unknown. TCRdb fed the RT-PCR reads into MiXCR, producing one record per CDR3 protein. The sample records roughly 650,000 distinct CDR3 sequences, 15% to 18% being singletons. V trimming: 1 base; J trimming: 6 bases; junction bases outside the gene matches: 16. This CDR3 region has 18 residues. Germline CDR1 and CDR2: DFQATT and SNEGSKA (reference sequence). The sequencing here drew on PBMCs from blood, taken about 12 days after vaccination. This chain uses TRBV20-1 with TRBJ2-3; TRBD2 matches at 10 bases. The sequence was collected from a man aged 50 or older who received an inactivated influenza vaccine. This CDR3 reads CSARAGLAAIRTPDTQYF. CDR3 DNA: TGCAGTGCTAGAGCAGGACTAGCGGCAATACGAACACCCGATACGCAGTATTTT.